This T cell receptor beta chain was recovered during a study of blood T cell repertoires in COVID-19. At the level of the study: Collection of acute and convalescent COVID-19 samples took place in the United States, Italy and Spain. PBMCs, B-cell-depleted T cells, or T cells were the source of the cDNA or gDNA that made up the material.

Germline V gives CDR1 LNHDA, CDR2 SQIVND (reference sequence). This CDR3 has 17 residues. V lost 6 bases and J lost 0, with 21 bases in between. Per the original methods: Estimated nucleated cell counts came from reference gene primer amplification. Data came from immunoSEQ multiplex PCR; TCRdb stores just in-frame clones and leaves some out. V, J and clone size derive from that table, while D and trimming were established from the DNA sequence. The table has about 360,000 clones, around 87% seen once. The chain employs TRBV19 and TRBJ2-7; possibly TRBD1 for D (5 bases). Input material: peripheral blood. This sequence originates from a human donor in a cohort sampled during active COVID-19. Here the CDR3 DNA reads TGTGCCAGTAGCCAGGGTTATGATTGGGCAACCTCCTACGAGCAGTACTTC. It yields the protein CASSQGYDWATSYEQYF.